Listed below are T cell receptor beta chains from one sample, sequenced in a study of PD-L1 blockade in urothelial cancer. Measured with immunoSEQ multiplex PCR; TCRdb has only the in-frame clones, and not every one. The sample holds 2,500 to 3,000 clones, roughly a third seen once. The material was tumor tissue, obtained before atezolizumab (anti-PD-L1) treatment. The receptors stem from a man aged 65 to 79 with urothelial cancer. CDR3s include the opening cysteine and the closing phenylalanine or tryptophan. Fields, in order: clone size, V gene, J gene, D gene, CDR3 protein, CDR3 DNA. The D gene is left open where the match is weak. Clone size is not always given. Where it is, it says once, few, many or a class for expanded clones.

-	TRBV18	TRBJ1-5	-	CATSDGGQPQHF	TGTGCCACCTCCGACGGGGGTCAGCCCCAGCATTTT
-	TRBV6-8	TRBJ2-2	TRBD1	CAISGTGGNTGELFF	TGTGCCATCAGCGGGACAGGGGGGAACACCGGGGAGCTGTTTTTT
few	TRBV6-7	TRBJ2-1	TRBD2	CASSRAGGRGNEQFF	TGTGCCAGCAGCCGGGCGGGGGGCCGAGGAAATGAGCAGTTCTTC
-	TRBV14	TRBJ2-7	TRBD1	CASSWDRVDEQYF	TGTGCCAGCAGCTGGGACAGGGTCGACGAGCAGTACTTC
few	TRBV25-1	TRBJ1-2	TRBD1	CASSPMGQSGGYTF	TGTGCCAGCAGTCCAATGGGACAGTCCGGCGGCTACACCTTC
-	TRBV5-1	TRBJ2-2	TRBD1	CASGNRGPTGELFF	TGCGCCAGCGGTAACAGGGGGCCCACCGGGGAGCTGTTTTTT
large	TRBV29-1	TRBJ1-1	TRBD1	CSVTGTARTEAFF	TGCAGCGTGACCGGGACAGCAAGGACTGAAGCTTTCTTT
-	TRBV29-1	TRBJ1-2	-	CSVGEGGVESYTF	TGCAGCGTTGGGGAGGGAGGGGTCGAGAGCTACACCTTC
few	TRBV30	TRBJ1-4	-	CAWSATRGRANEKLFF	TGTGCCTGGAGTGCCACTAGGGGTAGAGCTAATGAAAAACTGTTTTTT
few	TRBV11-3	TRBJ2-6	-	CASSLGDAGWNSGANVLTF	TGTGCCAGCAGCTTAGGTGATGCAGGGTGGAACTCTGGGGCCAACGTCCTGACTTTC
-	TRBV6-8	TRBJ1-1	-	CASSPTGRVDEAFF	TGTGCCAGCAGCCCTACAGGGAGAGTCGATGAAGCTTTCTTT
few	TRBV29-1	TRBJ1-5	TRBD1	CSIKTGINQPQHF	TGCAGCATAAAGACAGGGATCAATCAGCCCCAGCATTTT
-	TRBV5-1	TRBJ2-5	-	CASSLAGGGQETQYF	TGCGCCAGCAGCTTGGCCGGGGGTGGGCAAGAGACCCAGTACTTC
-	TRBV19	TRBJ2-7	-	CASREDPRRAHEQYF	TGTGCCAGTAGAGAAGACCCAAGACGGGCCCACGAGCAGTACTTC
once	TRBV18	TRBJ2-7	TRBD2	CASSLGTSGYEQYF	TGTGCCAGCTCACTGGGGACTAGCGGGTACGAGCAGTACTTC
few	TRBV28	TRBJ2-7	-	CASSFIGGTYEQYF	TGTGCCAGCAGTTTTATAGGAGGTACCTACGAGCAGTACTTC
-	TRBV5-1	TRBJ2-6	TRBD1	CASITGAVANSGANVLTF	TGCGCCAGTATAACAGGGGCTGTAGCAAACTCTGGGGCCAACGTCCTGACTTTC
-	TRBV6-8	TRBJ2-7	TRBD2	CAIGLAGYEQYF	TGTGCCATTGGACTAGCGGGCTACGAGCAGTACTTC
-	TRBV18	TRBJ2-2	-	CASSRSGTANTGELFF	TGTGCCAGCTCACGTTCCGGGACGGCGAACACCGGGGAGCTGTTTTTT
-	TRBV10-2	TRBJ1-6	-	CASFGAGDPPLHF	TGCGCCAGCTTTGGGGCGGGGGATCCACCCCTCCACTTT
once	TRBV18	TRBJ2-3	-	CASSPQVGASTDTQYF	TGTGCCAGCTCACCACAGGTGGGAGCTAGCACAGATACGCAGTATTTT
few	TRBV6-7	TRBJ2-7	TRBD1	CASSGRDRVADEQYF	TGTGCCAGCAGTGGGCGGGACAGGGTCGCCGACGAGCAGTACTTC
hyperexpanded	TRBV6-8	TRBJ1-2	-	CASSPRGGRANYGYTF	TGTGCCAGCAGTCCTCGGGGGGGGAGGGCTAACTATGGCTACACCTTC
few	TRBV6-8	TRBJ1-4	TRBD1	CASSYGRGTTPNEKLFF	TGTGCCAGCAGTTACGGCAGGGGGACTACCCCTAATGAAAAACTGTTTTTT
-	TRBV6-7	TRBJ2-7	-	CASSYGSGQRAYF	TGTGCCAGCAGTTATGGGTCAGGCCAAAGGGCCTACTTC
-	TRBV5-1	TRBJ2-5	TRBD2	CASSFSGGAQETQYF	TGCGCCAGCAGCTTCAGCGGGGGGGCCCAAGAGACCCAGTACTTC
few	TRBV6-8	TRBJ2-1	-	CASSPTGGDEQFF	TGTGCCAGCAGTCCCACAGGGGGGGATGAGCAGTTCTTC
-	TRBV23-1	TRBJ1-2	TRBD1	CASSHPTGDGYTF	TGCGCCAGCAGTCACCCAACAGGGGATGGCTACACCTTC
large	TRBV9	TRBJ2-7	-	CASTGGGHFSYEQYF	TGTGCCAGCACGGGTGGTGGACACTTCTCCTACGAGCAGTACTTC
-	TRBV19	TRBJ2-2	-	CASSIRQAYGELFF	TGTGCCAGTAGTATACGGCAGGCGTACGGGGAGCTGTTTTTT
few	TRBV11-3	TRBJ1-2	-	CASSHTGQGNYGYTF	TGTGCCAGCAGCCACACCGGACAAGGAAACTATGGCTACACCTTC
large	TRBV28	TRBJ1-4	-	CASSFRQLNEKLFF	TGTGCCAGCAGTTTCAGACAGTTGAATGAAAAACTGTTTTTT
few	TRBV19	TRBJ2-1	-	CASSYSRGTDNEQFF	TGTGCCAGTAGTTACAGCAGGGGAACGGACAATGAGCAGTTCTTC
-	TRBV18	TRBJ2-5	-	CASSPRGLQTQYF	TGTGCCAGCTCACCACGGGGTTTGCAGACCCAGTACTTC
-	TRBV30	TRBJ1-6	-	CAWTRAQFGSPLHF	TGTGCCTGGACCCGGGCCCAATTCGGGTCACCCCTCCACTTT
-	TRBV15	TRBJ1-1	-	CATSRAGAWNTEAFF	TGTGCCACCAGCAGGGCAGGGGCCTGGAACACTGAAGCTTTCTTT
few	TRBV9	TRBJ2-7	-	CASRREGQSYEQYF	TGTGCCAGCCGGCGCGAGGGGCAGTCCTACGAGCAGTACTTC
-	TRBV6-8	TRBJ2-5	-	CASSASPGVQETQYF	TGTGCCAGCAGCGCATCCCCCGGCGTGCAAGAGACCCAGTACTTC
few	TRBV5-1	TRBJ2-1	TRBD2	CASSLGPAGGISYNEQFF	TGCGCCAGCAGCTTGGGTCCGGCGGGGGGGATCTCCTACAATGAGCAGTTCTTC
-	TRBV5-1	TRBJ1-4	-	CASSSGRVLTNEKLFF	TGCGCCAGCAGCAGTGGTAGGGTGTTGACTAATGAAAAACTGTTTTTT
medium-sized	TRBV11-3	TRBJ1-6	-	CASSAGVRIVPLHF	TGTGCCAGCAGCGCGGGGGTCAGAATAGTACCCCTCCACTTT
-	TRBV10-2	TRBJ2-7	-	CATREDSGYEQYF	TGCGCCACCAGGGAGGACAGCGGGTACGAGCAGTACTTC
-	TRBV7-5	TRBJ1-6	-	CVRSLVVRVWGYNSPLHF	TGTGTCAGAAGCTTAGTTGTACGGGTGTGGGGGTATAATTCACCCCTCCACTTT
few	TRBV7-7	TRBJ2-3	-	CASSLAFAWGTQYF	TGTGCCAGCAGCTTAGCGTTTGCATGGGGTACGCAGTATTTT
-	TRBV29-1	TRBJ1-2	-	CSVRLTGIYGYTF	TGCAGCGTTCGACTGACAGGAATCTATGGCTACACCTTC